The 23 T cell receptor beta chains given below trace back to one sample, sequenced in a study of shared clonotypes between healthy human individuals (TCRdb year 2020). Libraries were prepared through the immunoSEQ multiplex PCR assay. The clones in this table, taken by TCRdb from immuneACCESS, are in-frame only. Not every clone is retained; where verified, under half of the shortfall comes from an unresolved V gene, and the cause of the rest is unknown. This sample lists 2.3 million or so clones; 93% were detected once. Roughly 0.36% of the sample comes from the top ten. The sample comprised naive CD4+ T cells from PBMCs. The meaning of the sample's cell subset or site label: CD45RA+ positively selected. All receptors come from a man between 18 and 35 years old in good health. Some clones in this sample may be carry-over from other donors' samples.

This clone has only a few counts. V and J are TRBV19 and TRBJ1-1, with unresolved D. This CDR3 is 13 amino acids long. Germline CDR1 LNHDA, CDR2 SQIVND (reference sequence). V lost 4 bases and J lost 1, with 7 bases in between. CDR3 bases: TGTGCCAGTAGTAATCGGCCGAACACTGAAGCTTTCTTT. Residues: CASSNRPNTEAFF.

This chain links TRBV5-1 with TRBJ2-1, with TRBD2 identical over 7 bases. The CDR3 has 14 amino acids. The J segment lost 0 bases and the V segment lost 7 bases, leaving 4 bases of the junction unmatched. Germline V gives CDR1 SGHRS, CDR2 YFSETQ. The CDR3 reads CASSREGSYNEQFF. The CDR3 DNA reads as TGCGCCAGCTCGAGGGAGGGCTCCTACAATGAGCAGTTCTTC.

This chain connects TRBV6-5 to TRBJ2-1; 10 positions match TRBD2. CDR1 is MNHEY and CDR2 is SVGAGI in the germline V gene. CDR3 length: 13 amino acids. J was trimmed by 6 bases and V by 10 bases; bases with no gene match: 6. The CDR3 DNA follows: TGTGCCATAAGGGCTAGCGGGAGCAATGAGCAGTTCTTC. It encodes CAIRASGSNEQFF.

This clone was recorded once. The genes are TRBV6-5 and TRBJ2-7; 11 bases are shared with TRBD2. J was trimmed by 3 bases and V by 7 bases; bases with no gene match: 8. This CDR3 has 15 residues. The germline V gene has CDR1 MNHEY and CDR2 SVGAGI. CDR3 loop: CASKDGLAGGYEQYF. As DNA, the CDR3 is TGTGCCAGCAAAGACGGACTAGCGGGTGGCTACGAGCAGTACTTC.

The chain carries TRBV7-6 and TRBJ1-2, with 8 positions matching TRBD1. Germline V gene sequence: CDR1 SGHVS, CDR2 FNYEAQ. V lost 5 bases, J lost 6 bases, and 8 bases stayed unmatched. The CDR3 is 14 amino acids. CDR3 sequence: CASSQGQGEDGYTF. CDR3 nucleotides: TGTGCCAGCAGCCAAGGACAGGGAGAAGATGGCTACACCTTC.

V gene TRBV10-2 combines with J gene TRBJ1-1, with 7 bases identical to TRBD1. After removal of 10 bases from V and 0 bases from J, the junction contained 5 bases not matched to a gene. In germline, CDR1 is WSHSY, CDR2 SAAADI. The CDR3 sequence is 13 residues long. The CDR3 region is CATLDRMNTEAFF. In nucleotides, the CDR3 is TGCGCCACCCTGGACAGGATGAACACTGAAGCTTTCTTT.

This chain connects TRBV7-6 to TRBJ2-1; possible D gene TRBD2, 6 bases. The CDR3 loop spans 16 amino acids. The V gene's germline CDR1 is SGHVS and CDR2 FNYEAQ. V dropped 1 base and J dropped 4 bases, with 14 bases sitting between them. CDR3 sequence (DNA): TGTGCCAGCAGCTTAGGGCGGGAACTCGGATACAATGAGCAGTTCTTC. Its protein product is CASSLGRELGYNEQFF. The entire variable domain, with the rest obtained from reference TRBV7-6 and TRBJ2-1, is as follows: GAGVSQSPRYKVTKRGQDVALRCDPISGHVSLYWYRQALGQGPEFLTYFNYEAQQDKSGLPNDRFSAERPEGSISTLTIQRTEQRDSAMYRCASSLGRELGYNEQFFGPGTRLTVL.

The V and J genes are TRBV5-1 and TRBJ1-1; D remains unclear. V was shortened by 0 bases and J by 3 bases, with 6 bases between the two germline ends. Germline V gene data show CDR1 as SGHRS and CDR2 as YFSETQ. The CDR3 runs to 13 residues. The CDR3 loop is CASSLVTDTEAFF. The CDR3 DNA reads TGCGCCAGCAGCTTGGTTACGGACACTGAAGCTTTCTTT.

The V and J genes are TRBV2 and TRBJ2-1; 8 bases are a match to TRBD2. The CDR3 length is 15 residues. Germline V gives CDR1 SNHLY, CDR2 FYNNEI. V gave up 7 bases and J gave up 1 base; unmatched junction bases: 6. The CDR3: CASNLGTSSYNEQFF. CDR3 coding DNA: TGTGCCAGCAACCTCGGGACTAGTTCCTACAATGAGCAGTTCTTC. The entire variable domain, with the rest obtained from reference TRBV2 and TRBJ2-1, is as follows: EPEVTQTPSHQVTQMGQEVILRCVPISNHLYFYWYRQILGQKVEFLVSFYNNEISEKSEIFDDQFSVERPDGSNFTLKIRSTKLEDSAMYFCASNLGTSSYNEQFFGPGTRLTVL.

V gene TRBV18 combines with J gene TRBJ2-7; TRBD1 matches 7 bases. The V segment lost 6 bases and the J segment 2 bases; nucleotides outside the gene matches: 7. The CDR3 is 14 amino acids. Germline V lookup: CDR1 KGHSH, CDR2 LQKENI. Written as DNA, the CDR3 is TGTGCCAGCTCGTCGCAGCAGGGGGCCTACGAGCAGTACTTC. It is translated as CASSSQQGAYEQYF.

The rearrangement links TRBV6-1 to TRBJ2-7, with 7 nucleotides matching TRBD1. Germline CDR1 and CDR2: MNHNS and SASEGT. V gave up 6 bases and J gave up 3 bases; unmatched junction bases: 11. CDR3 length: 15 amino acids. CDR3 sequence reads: CASSNRQGGNYEQYF. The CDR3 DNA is TGTGCCAGCAGCAACCGACAGGGTGGAAACTACGAGCAGTACTTC.

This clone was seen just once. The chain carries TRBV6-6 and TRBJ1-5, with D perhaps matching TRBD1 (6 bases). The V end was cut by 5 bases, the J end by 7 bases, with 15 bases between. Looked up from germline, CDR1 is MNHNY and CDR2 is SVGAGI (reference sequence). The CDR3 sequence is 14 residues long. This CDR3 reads CASSPLQGNQPQHF. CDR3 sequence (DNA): TGTGCCAGCAGTCCCCTACAGGGAAACCAGCCCCAGCATTTT.

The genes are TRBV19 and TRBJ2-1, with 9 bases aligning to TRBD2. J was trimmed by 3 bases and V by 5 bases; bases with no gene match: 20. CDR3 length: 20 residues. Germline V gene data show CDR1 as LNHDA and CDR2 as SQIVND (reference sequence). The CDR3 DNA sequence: TGTGCCAGTAGTTGGACCCGGCGGGAGGGCGCGGGGTTCTACTACAATGAGCAGTTCTTC. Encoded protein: CASSWTRREGAGFYYNEQFF. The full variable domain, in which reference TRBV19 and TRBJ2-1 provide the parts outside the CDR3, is DGGITQSPKYLFRKEGQNVTLSCEQNLNHDAMYWYRQDPGQGLRLIYYSQIVNDFQKGDIAEGYSVSREKKESFPLTVTSAQKNPTAFYLCASSWTRREGAGFYYNEQFFGPGTRLTVL.

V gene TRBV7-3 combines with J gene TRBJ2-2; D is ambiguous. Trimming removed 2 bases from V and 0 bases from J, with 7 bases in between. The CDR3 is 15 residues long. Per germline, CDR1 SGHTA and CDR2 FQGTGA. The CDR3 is CASSLLGPNTGELFF. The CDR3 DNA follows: TGTGCCAGCAGCTTACTAGGACCGAACACCGGGGAGCTGTTTTTT.

The CDR3 DNA sequence: TGTGCCAGCAGTGGAGCGGGAGAGGGCTACGAGCAGTACTTC. This sequence encodes CASSGAGEGYEQYF. V usage is TRBV6-5 and J usage is TRBJ2-7, with 8 bases lining up with TRBD2. Germline loops: CDR1 MNHEY, CDR2 SVGAGI. V trimming: 5 bases; J trimming: 3 bases; junction bases outside the gene matches: 6. CDR3 length equals 14 residues.

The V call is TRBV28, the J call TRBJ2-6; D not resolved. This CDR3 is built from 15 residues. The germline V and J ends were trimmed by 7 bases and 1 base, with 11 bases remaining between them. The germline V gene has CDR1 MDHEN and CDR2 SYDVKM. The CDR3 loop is CASTTPVSGANVLTF. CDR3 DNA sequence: TGTGCCAGCACTACCCCAGTGTCTGGGGCCAACGTCCTGACTTTC.

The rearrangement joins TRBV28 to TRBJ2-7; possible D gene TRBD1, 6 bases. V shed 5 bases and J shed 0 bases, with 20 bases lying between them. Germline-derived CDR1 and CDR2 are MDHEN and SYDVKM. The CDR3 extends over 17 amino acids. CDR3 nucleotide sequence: TGTGCCAGCAGTCGCCCTGAAGGACAGCAAAACTCCTACGAGCAGTACTTC. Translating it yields CASSRPEGQQNSYEQYF. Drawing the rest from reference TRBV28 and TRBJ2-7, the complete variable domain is DVKVTQSSRYLVKRTGEKVFLECVQDMDHENMFWYRQDPGLGLRLIYFSYDVKMKEKGDIPEGYSVSREKKERFSLILESASTNQTSMYLCASSRPEGQQNSYEQYFGPGTRLTVT.

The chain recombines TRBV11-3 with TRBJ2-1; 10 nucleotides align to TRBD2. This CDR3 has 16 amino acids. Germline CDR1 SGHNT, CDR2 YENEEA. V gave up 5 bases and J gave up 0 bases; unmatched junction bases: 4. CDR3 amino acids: CASSPGLADSYNEQFF. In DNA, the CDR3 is TGTGCCAGCAGCCCCGGACTAGCGGACTCCTACAATGAGCAGTTCTTC.

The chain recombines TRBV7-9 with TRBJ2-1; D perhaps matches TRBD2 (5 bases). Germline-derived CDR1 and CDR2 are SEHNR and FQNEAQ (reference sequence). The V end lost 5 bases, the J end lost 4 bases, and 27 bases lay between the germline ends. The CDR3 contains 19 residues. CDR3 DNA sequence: TGTGCCAGCAGCCCAACCCGGGCATCGGTACAGCGGCCGTACAATGAGCAGTTCTTC. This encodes CASSPTRASVQRPYNEQFF. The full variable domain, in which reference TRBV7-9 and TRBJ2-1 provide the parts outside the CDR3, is DTGVSQNPRHKITKRGQNVTFRCDPISEHNRLYWYRQTLGQGPEFLTYFQNEAQLEKSRLLSDRFSAERPKGSFSTLEIQRTEQGDSAMYLCASSPTRASVQRPYNEQFFGPGTRLTVL.

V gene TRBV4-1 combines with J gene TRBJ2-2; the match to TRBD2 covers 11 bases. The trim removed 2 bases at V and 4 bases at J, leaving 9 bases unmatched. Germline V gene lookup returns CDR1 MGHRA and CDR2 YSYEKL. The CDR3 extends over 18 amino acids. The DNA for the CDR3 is TGCGCCAGCAGCCAACCGACTAGCGGGATATCATTCACCGGGGAGCTGTTTTTT. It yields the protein CASSQPTSGISFTGELFF.

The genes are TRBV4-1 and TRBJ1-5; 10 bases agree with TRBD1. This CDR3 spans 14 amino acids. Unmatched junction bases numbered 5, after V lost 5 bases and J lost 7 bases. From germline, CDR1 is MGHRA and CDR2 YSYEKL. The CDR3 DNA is TGCGCCAGCAGCTGGGACAGGGGCTTCCAGCCCCAGCATTTT. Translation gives CASSWDRGFQPQHF.

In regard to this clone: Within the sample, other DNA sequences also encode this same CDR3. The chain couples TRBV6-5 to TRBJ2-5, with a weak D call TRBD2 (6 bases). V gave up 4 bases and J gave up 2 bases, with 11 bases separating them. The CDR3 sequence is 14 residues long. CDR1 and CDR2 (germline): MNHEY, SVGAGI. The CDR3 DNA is TGTGCCAGCAGTTCTTATCGGGGGCAAGAGACCCAGTACTTC. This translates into CASSSYRGQETQYF.

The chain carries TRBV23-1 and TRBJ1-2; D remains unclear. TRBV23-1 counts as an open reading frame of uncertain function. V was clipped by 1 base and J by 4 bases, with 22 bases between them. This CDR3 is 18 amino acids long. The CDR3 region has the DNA TGCGCCAGCAGTCAATTTTGGTGGTGTGGGGATATTACCTATGGCTACACCTTC. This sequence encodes CASSQFWWCGDITYGYTF.